This TCR beta chain was identified in a study of CD8+ T cells in alopecia areata. Per germline, CDR1 SNHLY and CDR2 FYNNEI. The V end lost 7 bases, the J end lost 3 bases, and 12 bases lay between the germline ends. This CDR3 is built from 14 residues. Investigators isolated RNA and reverse transcribed it into cDNA to act as the sequencing template. Measured with immunoSEQ multiplex PCR; TCRdb has only the in-frame clones, and not every one. The data show roughly 60,000 clones, 40% to 50% seen once. Regarding this clone: No antigen is known for it.

Cell sorting on a FACSAria was used to separate CD4+ and CD8+ T cells from the PBMCs. Regarding the study as a whole: Mice showed TCR sharing more clearly than patients did, possibly owing to HLA. Across lesional scalp, and particularly alopecia totalis/universalis, clonality surpassed that of normal scalp.

The chain links TRBV2 to TRBJ2-2; tentatively, D is TRBD1 (5 bases). The TCR was taken from a human donor with alopecia areata. The sample taken for sequencing was NKG2D-low CD8+ T cells sorted from blood. The CDR3 DNA reads as TGTGCCAGCATTCAAGGGGCGGACACCGGGGAGCTGTTTTTT. It yields the protein CASIQGADTGELFF.